This TCR beta chain was documented in a study of Ad26.COV2.S vaccination and SARS-CoV-2 variants. Profiled with immunoSEQ multiplex PCR; TCRdb holds only in-frame clones, not every one. The repertoire holds roughly 390,000 clones, about 88% seen once, with 3.5% in the top ten. Noted treatment: around 19 received Ad26.COV2.S at low or high dose, single or two shots; 5 received placebo; per-sample allocation not given. It was on day 63 after the first vaccine or placebo injection that samples were taken. The CDR3 spans 15 residues. V was pared by 4 bases and J by 7 bases, with 7 bases of the junction left unmatched. Looked up from germline, CDR1 is SEHNR and CDR2 is FQNEAQ (reference sequence).

This sample comprised peripheral blood, obtained in a trial of Ad26.COV2.S vaccine versus placebo. V is TRBV7-9 and J is TRBJ1-6, with 7 bases aligning to TRBD1. The sequence derives from a person aged 18 to 65 who received the Ad26.COV2.S COVID-19 vaccine or a placebo. CDR3 protein: CASSSGQSANSPLHF. The CDR3, as DNA: TGTGCCAGCAGCTCGGGACAGTCTGCGAATTCACCCCTCCACTTT.